This T cell receptor beta chain was retrieved from a study of response to subunit inactivated influenza vaccine. Study-wide results and limits: New T cells are recruited in small numbers by each seasonal influenza vaccination, according to the authors' suggestion.

CDR1 SGHRS and CDR2 YFSETQ come from the germline V gene. This CDR3 has 16 amino acids. J gave up 1 base and V 5 bases, and 8 bases lay outside the gene matches. Concerning this clonotype itself: The antigen is undetermined.

TCRdb re-called the RT-PCR reads through MiXCR, storing one row per CDR3 protein. The table includes hundreds of thousands of distinct CDR3 sequences, less than 15% detected once. This TCR was sampled from a man in his forties or fifties who received an inactivated influenza vaccine. The chain carries TRBV5-1 and TRBJ2-7, with 11 nucleotides matching TRBD2. The sequencing here drew on PBMCs from blood, taken 14 to 15 days before vaccination. In nucleotides, the CDR3 is TGCGCCAGCAGTCCCTTTCTAGCGGGGGGTTCCTACGAGCAGTACTTC. The encoded protein is CASSPFLAGGSYEQYF.